The 30 T cell receptor beta chains listed next were all sequenced from one sample in a study of cytomegalovirus exposure and HLA in healthy donors. Only in-frame clones appear in the TCRdb table, and some are missing; sequencing was by immunoSEQ multiplex PCR. The table records roughly 120,000 clones, 94% of them present only once. The sequenced material came from PBMCs. The receptors were sampled from a woman aged 18-35 years in good health and CMV-seronegative.

The V gene is TRBV30, the J gene TRBJ2-2, with D possibly being TRBD2 (7 bases). The germline CDR1 and CDR2 sequences are GTSNPN and SVGIG (reference sequence). V was shortened by 4 bases and J by 5 bases, with 14 bases between the two germline ends. CDR3 length: 14 residues. DNA of the CDR3: TGTGCCTGGATGCTAAGGGGGGGAACCGGGGAGCTGTTTTTT. The encoded protein is CAWMLRGGTGELFF.

The chain uses TRBV7-2 and TRBJ2-1, with 9 bases lining up with TRBD1. This CDR3 contains 15 residues. The germline V gene has CDR1 SGHTA and CDR2 FQGNSA. The V gene end was trimmed by 3 bases and the J gene end by 6 bases; junction bases not matched to a gene: 6. CDR3 in DNA: TGTGCCAGCAGCTTCCGGGGACAGGGAGGCAATGAGCAGTTCTTC. Protein sequence: CASSFRGQGGNEQFF.

This chain uses TRBV11-2 with TRBJ1-1; possibly TRBD1 for D (5 bases). The CDR3 runs to 17 residues. The V gene lost 5 bases and the J gene lost 3 bases, with 22 bases spanning the gap. The V gene's germline CDR1 is SGHAT and CDR2 FQNNGV. In DNA form, the CDR3 reads TGTGCCAGCAGCCCACGGGGGGTGGCAACTAGAGACACTGAAGCTTTCTTT. Encoded protein: CASSPRGVATRDTEAFF.

This clone was recorded once. This chain uses TRBV18 with TRBJ1-5, with 7 positions matching TRBD1. V shed 0 bases and J 4 bases; nucleotides not matched to a gene: 6. CDR1 and CDR2 (germline): KGHSH, LQKENI. The CDR3 runs 16 residues. CDR3: CASSPPPGTANQPQHF. CDR3 in DNA: TGTGCCAGCTCACCACCTCCAGGGACAGCGAATCAGCCCCAGCATTTT.

The chain recombines TRBV7-3 with TRBJ2-3; D is possibly TRBD2 (5 bases). CDR3 size: 14 residues. Trimming removed 4 bases from V and 4 bases from J, with 12 bases in between. Germline CDR1 reads SGHTA; CDR2 reads FQGTGA. CDR3 protein: CASSSSSGADTQYF. The CDR3 DNA is TGTGCCAGCAGCTCATCAAGCGGCGCAGATACGCAGTATTTT.

The CDR3 protein is CASSLEPQETQYF. CDR3 DNA sequence: TGCGCCAGCAGCTTGGAGCCCCAAGAGACCCAGTACTTC. The V call is TRBV5-1, the J call TRBJ2-5; D call uncertain. Germline CDR1 SGHRS, CDR2 YFSETQ. The CDR3 has 13 amino acids. Deletions cut 0 bases from V and 1 base from J, with 4 bases between.

This clone was seen more than once but under ten times. The V and J genes are TRBV5-1 and TRBJ1-5; 7 bases fit TRBD1. The J segment lost 7 bases and the V segment lost 0 bases, leaving 4 bases of the junction unmatched. The germline V gene has CDR1 SGHRS and CDR2 YFSETQ. CDR3 size: 14 residues. The CDR3 region is CASSLVGGQQPQHF. The CDR3 DNA is TGCGCCAGCAGCTTGGTAGGGGGCCAGCAGCCCCAGCATTTT.

CDR3 bases: TGTGCCAGCAGCGAATGGTTGTCCAGGACAGATACGCAGTATTTT. This encodes CASSEWLSRTDTQYF. The chain uses TRBV5-6 and TRBJ2-3; unclear D gene. The CDR3 runs 15 residues. V dropped 4 bases and J dropped 3 bases, with 15 bases sitting between them. CDR1 and CDR2 from the germline V gene are SGHDT and YYEEEE. The variable domain in full, completed from reference TRBV5-6 and TRBJ2-3, reads DAGVTQSPTHLIKTRGQQVTLRCSPKSGHDTVSWYQQALGQGPQFIFQYYEEEERQRGNFPDRFSGHQFPNYSSELNVNALLLGDSALYLCASSEWLSRTDTQYFGPGTRLTVL.

This clone came up once. This chain connects TRBV14 to TRBJ2-5, with D tentatively TRBD2 (5 bases). CDR1 is SGHDN and CDR2 is FVKESK in the germline V gene. V lost 4 bases, J lost 5 bases, and 8 bases lay in between. The CDR3 is 12 residues long. For the CDR3, the DNA is TGTGCCAGCAGCCCGGGCGGGGAGACCCAGTACTTC. Translated: CASSPGGETQYF.

The chain links TRBV5-5 to TRBJ1-5; no definite D call. Per the germline V gene, CDR1 is SGHKS and CDR2 is YYEKEE (reference sequence). The CDR3 totals 15 residues. The V and J ends lost 0 bases and 2 bases respectively, with 9 bases between them. CDR3 in amino acids: CASSLEAVRNQPQHF. The CDR3 DNA is TGTGCCAGCAGCTTGGAAGCGGTGCGCAATCAGCCCCAGCATTTT.

This rearrangement joins TRBV2 to TRBJ2-5; the D gene is possibly TRBD1 (6 bases). The V gene lost 5 bases and the J gene lost 4 bases, with 14 bases spanning the gap. The CDR3 loop spans 14 amino acids. Germline values: CDR1 SNHLY, CDR2 FYNNEI. As DNA, the CDR3 is TGTGCCAGCAGTACACAGGGAAGAGGAGAGACCCAGTACTTC. It is translated as CASSTQGRGETQYF.

This chain joins TRBV4-1 and TRBJ2-2, with 8 bases aligning to TRBD2. V trimming: 2 bases; J trimming: 1 base; junction bases outside the gene matches: 0. This CDR3 contains 15 residues. CDR1 is MGHRA and CDR2 is YSYEKL in the germline V gene. In nucleotides, the CDR3 is TGCGCCAGCAGCCAACTAGCGGGGAACACCGGGGAGCTGTTTTTT. This gives the protein CASSQLAGNTGELFF.

J is TRBJ1-1 and V is TRBV27, with D possibly being TRBD1 (6 bases). This CDR3 region has 13 residues. Trimming removed 8 bases at V and 4 bases at J, with 14 bases between. CDR1 is MNHEY, CDR2 SMNVEV, per germline (reference sequence). This CDR3 is CASAFQGSTEAFF. The CDR3 bases are TGTGCCAGCGCCTTTCAGGGGAGCACTGAAGCTTTCTTT.

The chain has TRBV4-2 and TRBJ2-1, with TRBD2 matching 13 bases. The germline CDR1 and CDR2 sequences are LGHNA and YNFKEQ. V lost 1 base to trimming and J lost 0 bases; unmatched junction nucleotides: 6. There are 19 residues in the CDR3. CDR3 in DNA: TGTGCCAGCAGCCAAGGGGCACTAGCGGGAGGGAGCTCCTACAATGAGCAGTTCTTC. Protein: CASSQGALAGGSSYNEQFF.

This CDR3 is CAWSHPGQGYEQYF. The CDR3 nucleotides read TGTGCCTGGAGTCATCCGGGACAGGGGTACGAGCAGTACTTC. J is TRBJ2-7 and V is TRBV30; 10 bases align to TRBD1. Germline CDR1 GTSNPN, CDR2 SVGIG (reference sequence). The V and J ends lost 2 bases and 4 bases, in that order; junction bases with no gene match: 5. The CDR3 is 14 residues long. The full variable domain, its missing parts supplied by reference TRBV30 and TRBJ2-7, is SQTIHQWPATLVQPVGSPLSLECTVEGTSNPNLYWYRQAAGRGLQLLFYSVGIGQISSEVPQNLSASRPQDRQFILSSKKLLLSDSGFYLCAWSHPGQGYEQYFGPGTRLTVT.

This chain uses TRBV5-5 with TRBJ2-7, with 10 bases identical to TRBD2. CDR3 size: 14 residues. The ends lost 4 bases at V and 12 bases at J; junction bases unmatched: 13. Germline V gene data show CDR1 as SGHKS and CDR2 as YYEKEE (reference sequence). The CDR3 is CASSLSGLTSGAYF. The CDR3 DNA reads TGTGCCAGCAGCCTATCAGGGTTAACTAGCGGGGCGTACTTC.

This sequence joins TRBV2 and TRBJ2-7; D remains ambiguous. Trimming pared 5 bases from V and 0 bases from J, leaving 5 bases between. The CDR3 contains 12 residues. CDR1 and CDR2 (germline): SNHLY, FYNNEI. The chain's CDR3 is CASSKSSYEQYF. The CDR3 DNA sequence: TGTGCCAGCAGTAAGAGCTCCTACGAGCAGTACTTC.

The chain is built from TRBV9 and TRBJ1-4, with TRBD1 identical over 7 bases. This CDR3 region has 14 residues. Germline V gene data show CDR1 as SGDLS and CDR2 as YYNGEE. Trimming cost V 3 bases and J 8 bases; bases outside gene matches: 7. The CDR3 sequence: CASSARDSSEKLFF. The CDR3 DNA sequence: TGTGCCAGCAGCGCCCGGGACAGCAGCGAAAAACTGTTTTTT.

The chain carries TRBV5-4 and TRBJ2-1; a possible D gene is TRBD2 (5 bases). Germline loops: CDR1 SGHNT, CDR2 YYREEE (reference sequence). Trimming took 3 bases from V and 16 from J, leaving 26 bases between them. This CDR3 comprises 15 residues. The CDR3 loop reads CASSSSRQLGRGFFF. CDR3 nucleotide sequence: TGTGCCAGCAGCTCGAGTCGTCAACTAGGTCGCGGTTTCTTCTTC.

The genes are TRBV25-1 and TRBJ2-1, with TRBD2 matching over 8 bases. This CDR3 region has 14 residues. Germline assignment: CDR1 MGHDK and CDR2 SYGVNS. J gave up 2 bases and V 6 bases, and 3 bases lay outside the gene matches. This CDR3 reads CASSKRGTYNEQFF. In nucleotides, the CDR3 is TGTGCCAGCAGCAAGCGGGGGACCTACAATGAGCAGTTCTTC. Full variable domain (remainder filled in from reference TRBV25-1 and TRBJ2-1): EADIYQTPRYLVIGTGKKITLECSQTMGHDKMYWYQQDPGMELHLIHYSYGVNSTEKGDLSSESTVSRIRTEHFPLTLESARPSHTSQYLCASSKRGTYNEQFFGPGTRLTVL.

J is TRBJ1-5 and V is TRBV19; TRBD1 might be the D (6 bases). The CDR3 is 13 residues long. Germline CDR1 and CDR2: LNHDA and SQIVND (reference sequence). Between the trimmed V and J ends, which lost 8 bases and 4 bases, there was a span of 12 bases. CDR3 nucleotide sequence: TGTGCCAGTCTAGAGACAGGAAATCAGCCCCAGCATTTT. Its translation is CASLETGNQPQHF. The full variable domain, its missing parts supplied by reference TRBV19 and TRBJ1-5, is DGGITQSPKYLFRKEGQNVTLSCEQNLNHDAMYWYRQDPGQGLRLIYYSQIVNDFQKGDIAEGYSVSREKKESFPLTVTSAQKNPTAFYLCASLETGNQPQHFGDGTRLSIL.

The rearrangement joins TRBV5-1 to TRBJ1-4; weak D call: TRBD1 (6 bases). Germline V gene lookup returns CDR1 SGHRS and CDR2 YFSETQ. The V end lost 4 bases, the J end lost 5 bases, and 15 bases lay between the germline ends. This CDR3 has 15 amino acids. CDR3 nucleotide sequence: TGCGCCAGCAGCCCGGTCCCTGACAGGAATGAAAAACTGTTTTTT. As protein: CASSPVPDRNEKLFF. The variable domain in full, with the rest retrieved from reference TRBV5-1 and TRBJ1-4, is KAGVTQTPRYLIKTRGQQVTLSCSPISGHRSVSWYQQTPGQGLQFLFEYFSETQRNKGNFPGRFSGRQFSNSRSEMNVSTLELGDSALYLCASSPVPDRNEKLFFGSGTQLSVL.

The rearrangement joins TRBV29-1 to TRBJ2-2, with TRBD1 matching 10 bases. The CDR3 is 13 amino acids. Germline lookup yields CDR1 SQVTM and CDR2 ANQGSEA. Trimming at V came to 7 bases and at J to 6 bases, leaving 5 bases not matched to a gene. The CDR3 nucleotides are TGCAGCGCTCGGGACAGGGGACCCGGGGAGCTGTTTTTT. Translation gives CSARDRGPGELFF.

This chain links TRBV6-1 with TRBJ1-5, with D possibly matching TRBD1 (5 bases). In germline, CDR1 is MNHNS, CDR2 SASEGT. There are 15 residues in the CDR3. Trimming stripped 8 bases from V and 0 bases from J, with 14 bases between. CDR3 loop: CASSVQGYSNQPQHF. In DNA form, the CDR3 reads TGTGCCAGCTCAGTTCAGGGATATAGCAATCAGCCCCAGCATTTT.

This sequence joins TRBV5-1 and TRBJ2-7; 9 positions agree with TRBD1. Germline V lookup: CDR1 SGHRS, CDR2 YFSETQ. The V and J ends lost 0 bases and 6 bases, in that order; junction bases with no gene match: 7. The CDR3 loop spans 15 amino acids. Here the CDR3 DNA reads TGCGCCAGCAGCTTGGATGGACAGGGGATTGGCGAGCAGTACTTC. This encodes CASSLDGQGIGEQYF.

The chain couples TRBV23-1 to TRBJ2-7, with 7 bases lining up with TRBD2. TRBV23-1 is placed among ORFs of uncertain function. The CDR3 totals 15 residues. V was pared by 5 bases and J by 3 bases, with 10 bases of the junction left unmatched. CDR3 coding DNA: TGCGCCAGCAGTAGCCCTAGCGGAGGAGACTACGAGCAGTACTTC. Translating gives CASSSPSGGDYEQYF.

The rearrangement links TRBV27 to TRBJ1-1; D may be TRBD1 (6 bases). The CDR3 length is 14 residues. Germline values: CDR1 MNHEY, CDR2 SMNVEV (reference sequence). The V and J ends lost 1 base and 5 bases respectively, with 11 bases between them. This CDR3 reads CASSLLEGTTEAFF. The CDR3 DNA sequence: TGTGCCAGCAGTTTATTAGAGGGGACAACTGAAGCTTTCTTT.

This clone was recorded only once. The DNA is omitted, as the CDR3 cannot be located on it reliably, and the CDR3 follows TCRdb's listing. This sequence joins TRBV28 and TRBJ1-3; the table's D call, TRBD1, was not checked against the DNA. CDR1 is MDHEN, CDR2 SYDVKM, per germline. The CDR3 region is 20 residues in length, termini included. The CDR3 protein is CASTFGSRDRGRRGGNTIYF.

The chain has TRBV6-6 and TRBJ1-1; possibly TRBD1 for D (5 bases). V lost 9 bases to trimming and J lost 3 bases, with 14 bases between them. Germline CDR1 is MNHNY and CDR2 is SVGAGI (reference sequence). CDR3 length: 13 amino acids. CDR3 sequence: CASFRVADTEAFF. The CDR3, as DNA: TGTGCCAGTTTCAGGGTGGCGGACACTGAAGCTTTCTTT.

The rearrangement uses TRBV6-1 and TRBJ1-1, with D possibly being TRBD1 (5 bases). CDR1 MNHNS and CDR2 SASEGT come from the germline V gene. The V and J ends lost 2 bases and 1 base respectively, with 11 bases between them. The CDR3 has 15 amino acids. The CDR3 bases are TGTGCCAGCAGTGAAATGGGGCGGGGGAACACTGAAGCTTTCTTT. It translates to CASSEMGRGNTEAFF.